This TCR beta chain was profiled in a study of blood T cell repertoires in COVID-19. Turning to the study itself: T cells, B-cell-depleted T cells, or PBMCs provided the cDNA or gDNA that served as material.

The CDR3 covers 18 residues. CDR1 is MNHEY and CDR2 is SVGEGT in the germline V gene. The V gene lost 1 base and the J gene lost 1 base, with 19 bases spanning the gap. In the source study's methods: Amplified reference gene primers provided the basis for estimating nucleated cell counts. Libraries were prepared by immunoSEQ multiplex PCR; TCRdb keeps only in-frame clonotypes and omits some of them. The DNA gave D and trimming, while V, J and clone size come from that table. The sample yields under 300,000 clones, 88% seen once. This receptor was identified in a woman aged 25 to 39 with acute or convalescent COVID-19. The V call is TRBV6-2 or TRBV6-3, the J call TRBJ2-5, with a tentative D call TRBD2 (6 bases). Sequencing was done on a sample of peripheral blood. CDR3 amino acids: CASSYLPADSGSQETQYF. The DNA of the CDR3 is TGTGCCAGCAGTTACTTACCCGCGGATAGCGGCAGCCAAGAGACCCAGTACTTC.